This entry describes one T cell receptor (beta chain). Its antigen is not known. V lost 2 bases, J lost 7 bases, and 12 bases lay in between. The germline V gene has CDR1 MNHEY and CDR2 SMNVEV (reference sequence). There are 14 residues in the CDR3. This entry belongs to a study of cytomegalovirus exposure and HLA in healthy donors. Overall study context: Early on, a data release was issued that held roughly 86 million unique TCRs from HLA-typed donors.

Study-wide points: Highly shared sequence variants in one cluster were likely a sequencing artifact. A reported reduction in N-insertions relative to the roughly 610-donor mean was seen in an Asian-associated ancestry cluster in a later analysis.

Primers for the PCR totalled 60 Vbeta and 13 Jbeta. As handled by the study authors: There were about 88 million unique TCR beta chains by a later count, and approximately 10 million of them were shared. The data were produced by immunoSEQ multiplex PCR, yet TCRdb's version contains in-frame clones alone and is incomplete. V and J calls and clone size are copied from that table; D and trimming were computed from the DNA. The sample lists 100,000 to 150,000 clones, roughly 80% occurring once. The clonotype was recovered from a woman aged 45-59 years in good health and CMV-seropositive. Sequenced input: PBMCs. The gene calls are TRBV27 and TRBJ1-5; no clear D gene. The CDR3 region is CASSLRRELQPQHF. DNA for the CDR3: TGTGCCAGCAGTTTACGTCGGGAACTGCAGCCCCAGCATTTT.